This TCR beta chain came from a study of CD8 T cells in Susac syndrome. With random hexamers, reverse transcription was performed on about 0.5 to 1 ug of RNA. TCR beta CDR3 was amplified by immunoSEQ covering 54 Vbeta and 13 Jbeta. TCRdb recomputed calls from the immunoSEQ multiplex PCR reads with MiXCR, one row per CDR3 protein. Of about 250,000 distinct CDR3 sequences listed, around 93% are singletons. Germline trimming cut 6 bases from V and 0 bases from J; bases unmatched to any gene: 5. The CDR3 contains 14 residues. The germline V gene encodes CDR1 MNHNY and CDR2 SVGAGI (reference sequence). This TCR came from a human donor with multiple sclerosis. Sequencing was carried out using CD4+ T cells from PBMCs. This chain connects TRBV6-6 to TRBJ2-7; TRBD1 matches 7 bases. CDR3 loop: CASRTGVFSYEQYV. In nucleotides, the CDR3 is TGTGCCAGCAGAACAGGGGTCTTCTCCTACGAGCAGTACGTC.